This T cell receptor (beta chain) was sequenced in a study of post-analysis software for immune sequencing data. Overall study results and limits: Controls' normalized Chao1 diversity significantly exceeded that of multiple sclerosis patients.

cDNA libraries of TCR beta carried unique molecular identifiers. MiXCR, run by TCRdb on the PCR reads, gives a single entry per CDR3 protein. Among under 200,000 distinct CDR3 sequences listed, around 36% were seen once. The CDR3 totals 15 residues. From germline, CDR1 is MNHNS and CDR2 SASEGT. Trimming took 5 bases from V and 0 from J; bases not matched to a gene: 6. The table lists this clonotype with a few counts. As yet, its antigen is unknown. The TCR comes from a girl aged 10 to 17 with multiple sclerosis. The V and J genes are TRBV6-1 and TRBJ1-2, with 7 bases matching TRBD1. The specimen was blood, collected after autologous hematopoietic stem cell transplantation. This chain's CDR3 is CASSKQGTTNYGYTF. CDR3 in DNA: TGTGCCAGCAGTAAACAGGGGACTACTAACTATGGCTACACCTTC.